Sequencing of this T cell receptor beta chain was carried out in a study of blood T cell repertoires in COVID-19. Across the whole study: PBMCs, B-cell-depleted T cells, or T cells provided the cDNA or gDNA that made up the material.

Participants spanned ages about 18 to 90 years and resided in over 20 US areas. Researchers sorted participants into cohorts using their self-reported clinical history. Germline CDR1 reads LNHDA; CDR2 reads SQIVND (reference sequence). V lost 5 bases, J lost 0 bases, and 17 bases lay in between. This CDR3 has 18 amino acids. TCRdb's copy holds only in-frame clones and misses some; the assay was immunoSEQ multiplex PCR. The sample has just over 250,000 clones, roughly 80% seen once. What was sequenced was PBMCs or T cells enriched from blood (not recorded which). The TCR comes from a man aged 30 to 45 with acute COVID-19. The rearrangement links TRBV19 to TRBJ1-6, with D possibly being TRBD1 (6 bases). CDR3 coding DNA: TGTGCCAGTAGTGTTGGACAGACTCTAAGCTCCTATAATTCACCCCTCCACTTT. Amino acid sequence: CASSVGQTLSSYNSPLHF.